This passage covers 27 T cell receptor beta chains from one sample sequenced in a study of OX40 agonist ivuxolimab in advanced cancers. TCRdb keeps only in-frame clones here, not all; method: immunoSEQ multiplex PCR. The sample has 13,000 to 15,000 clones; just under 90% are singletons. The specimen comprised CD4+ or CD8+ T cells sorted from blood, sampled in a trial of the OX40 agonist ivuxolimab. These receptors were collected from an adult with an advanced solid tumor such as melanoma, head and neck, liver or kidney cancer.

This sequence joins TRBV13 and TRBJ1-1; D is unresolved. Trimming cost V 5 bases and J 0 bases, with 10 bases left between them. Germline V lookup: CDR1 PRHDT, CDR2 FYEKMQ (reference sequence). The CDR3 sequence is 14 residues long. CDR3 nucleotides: TGTGCCAGCAGCCGGGGAGGAATGAACACTGAAGCTTTCTTT. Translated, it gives CASSRGGMNTEAFF.

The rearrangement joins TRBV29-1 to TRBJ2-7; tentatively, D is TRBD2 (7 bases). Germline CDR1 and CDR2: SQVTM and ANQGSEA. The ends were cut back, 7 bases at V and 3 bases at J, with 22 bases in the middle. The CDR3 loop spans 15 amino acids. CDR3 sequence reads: CSAAKGGRLNYEQYF. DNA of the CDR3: TGCAGCGCCGCCAAGGGGGGGCGGCTTAACTACGAGCAGTACTTC.

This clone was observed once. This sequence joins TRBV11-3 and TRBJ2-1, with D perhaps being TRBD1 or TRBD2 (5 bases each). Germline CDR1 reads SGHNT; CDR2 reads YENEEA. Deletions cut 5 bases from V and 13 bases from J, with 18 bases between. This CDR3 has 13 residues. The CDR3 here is CASSNDAAGSQFF. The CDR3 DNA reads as TGTGCCAGCAGCAACGACGCAGCAGGGAGCCAGTTCTTC.

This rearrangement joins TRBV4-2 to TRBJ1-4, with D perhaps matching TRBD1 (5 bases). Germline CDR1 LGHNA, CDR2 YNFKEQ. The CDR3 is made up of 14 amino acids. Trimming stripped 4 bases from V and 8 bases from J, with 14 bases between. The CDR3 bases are TGTGCCAGCAGCCCATCAGGGATCCGGGAAAAACTGTTTTTT. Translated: CASSPSGIREKLFF.

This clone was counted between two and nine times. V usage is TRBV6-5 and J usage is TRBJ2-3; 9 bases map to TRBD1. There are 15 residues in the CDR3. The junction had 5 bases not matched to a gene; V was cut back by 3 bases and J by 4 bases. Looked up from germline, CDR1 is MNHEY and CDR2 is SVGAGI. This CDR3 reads CASSYGDRVPDTQYF. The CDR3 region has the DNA TGTGCCAGCAGTTATGGGGACAGGGTACCAGATACGCAGTATTTT.

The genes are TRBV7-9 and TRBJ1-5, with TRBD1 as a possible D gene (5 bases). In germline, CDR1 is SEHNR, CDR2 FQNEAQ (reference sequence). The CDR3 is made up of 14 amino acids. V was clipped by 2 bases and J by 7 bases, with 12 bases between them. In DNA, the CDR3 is TGTGCCAGCAGCTTACAGGGAGGTGAGCAGCCCCAGCATTTT. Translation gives CASSLQGGEQPQHF. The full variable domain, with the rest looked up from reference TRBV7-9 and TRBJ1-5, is DTGVSQNPRHKITKRGQNVTFRCDPISEHNRLYWYRQTLGQGPEFLTYFQNEAQLEKSRLLSDRFSAERPKGSFSTLEIQRTEQGDSAMYLCASSLQGGEQPQHFGDGTRLSIL.

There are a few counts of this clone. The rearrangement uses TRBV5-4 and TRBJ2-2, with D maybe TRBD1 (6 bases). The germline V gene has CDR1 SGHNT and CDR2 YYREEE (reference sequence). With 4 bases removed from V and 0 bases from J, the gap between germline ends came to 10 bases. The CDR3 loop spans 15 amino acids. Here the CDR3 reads CASSRDNPNTGELFF. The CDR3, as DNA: TGTGCCAGCAGCCGGGACAACCCGAACACCGGGGAGCTGTTTTTT.

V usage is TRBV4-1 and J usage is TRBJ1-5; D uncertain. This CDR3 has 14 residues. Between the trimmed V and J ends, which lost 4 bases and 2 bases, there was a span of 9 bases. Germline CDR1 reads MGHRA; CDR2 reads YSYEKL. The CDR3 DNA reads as TGCGCCAGCAGCCTGGACGGACGCAATCAGCCCCAGCATTTT. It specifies CASSLDGRNQPQHF.

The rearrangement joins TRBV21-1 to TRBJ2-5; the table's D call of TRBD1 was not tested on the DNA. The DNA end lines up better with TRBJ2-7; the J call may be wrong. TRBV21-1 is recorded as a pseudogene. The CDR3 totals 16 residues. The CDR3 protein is CASSKDHMRWGYEQYF. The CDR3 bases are TGTGCCAGCAGCAAAGATCATATGAGGTGGGGCTACGAGCAGTACTTC.

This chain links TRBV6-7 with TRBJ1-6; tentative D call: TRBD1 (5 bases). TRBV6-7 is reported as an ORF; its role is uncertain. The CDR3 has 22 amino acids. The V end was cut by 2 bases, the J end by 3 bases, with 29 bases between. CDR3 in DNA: TGTGCCAGCAGTTACCCGTATTGGATTAGGCCTGCTGGGGGTGTCTATAATTCACCCCTCCACTTT. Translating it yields CASSYPYWIRPAGGVYNSPLHF.

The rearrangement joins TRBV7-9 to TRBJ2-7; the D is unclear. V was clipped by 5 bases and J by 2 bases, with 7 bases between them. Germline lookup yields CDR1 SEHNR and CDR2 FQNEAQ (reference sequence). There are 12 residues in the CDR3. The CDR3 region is CASSGGAYEQYF. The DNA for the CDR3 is TGTGCCAGCAGCGGTGGGGCCTACGAGCAGTACTTC.

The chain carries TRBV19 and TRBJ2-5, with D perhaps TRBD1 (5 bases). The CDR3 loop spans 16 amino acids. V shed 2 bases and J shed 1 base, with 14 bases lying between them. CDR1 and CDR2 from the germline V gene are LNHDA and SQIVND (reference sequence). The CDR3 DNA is TGTGCCAGTAGTATATACCCATCGACAGTCCAAGAGACCCAGTACTTC. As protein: CASSIYPSTVQETQYF.

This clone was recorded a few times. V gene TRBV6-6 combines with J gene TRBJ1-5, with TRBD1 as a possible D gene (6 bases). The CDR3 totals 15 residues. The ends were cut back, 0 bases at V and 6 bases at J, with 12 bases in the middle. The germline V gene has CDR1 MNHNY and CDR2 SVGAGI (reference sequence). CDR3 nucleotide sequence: TGTGCCAGCAGTTACTCCCCAGGGGAGGGTCAGCCCCAGCATTTT. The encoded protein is CASSYSPGEGQPQHF.

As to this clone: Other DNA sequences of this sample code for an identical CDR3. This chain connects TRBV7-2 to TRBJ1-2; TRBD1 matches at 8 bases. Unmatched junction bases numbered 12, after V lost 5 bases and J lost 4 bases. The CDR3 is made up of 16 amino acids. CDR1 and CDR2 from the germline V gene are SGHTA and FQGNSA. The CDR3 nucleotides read TGTGCCAGCAGCGAAGGACAGGGAGCCGCCGCCTATGGCTACACCTTC. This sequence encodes CASSEGQGAAAYGYTF. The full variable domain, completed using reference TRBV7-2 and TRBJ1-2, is GAGVSQSPSNKVTEKGKDVELRCDPISGHTALYWYRQSLGQGLEFLIYFQGNSAPDKSGLPSDRFSAERTGGSVSTLTIQRTQQEDSAVYLCASSEGQGAAAYGYTFGSGTRLTVV.

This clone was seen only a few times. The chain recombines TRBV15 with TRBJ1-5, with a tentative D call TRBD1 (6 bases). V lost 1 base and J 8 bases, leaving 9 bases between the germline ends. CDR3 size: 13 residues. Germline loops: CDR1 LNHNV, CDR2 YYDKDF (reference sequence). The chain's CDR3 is CATSRGGPEPQHF. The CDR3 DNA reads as TGTGCCACCAGCAGAGGGGGGCCGGAGCCCCAGCATTTT.

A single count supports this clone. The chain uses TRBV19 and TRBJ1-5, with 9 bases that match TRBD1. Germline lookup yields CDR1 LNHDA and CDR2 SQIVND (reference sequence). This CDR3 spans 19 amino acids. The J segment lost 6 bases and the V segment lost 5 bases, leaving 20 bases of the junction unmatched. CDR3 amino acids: CASSPPAAHRGLVGQPQHF. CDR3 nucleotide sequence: TGTGCCAGTAGTCCCCCAGCAGCCCACAGGGGGCTGGTCGGTCAGCCCCAGCATTTT.

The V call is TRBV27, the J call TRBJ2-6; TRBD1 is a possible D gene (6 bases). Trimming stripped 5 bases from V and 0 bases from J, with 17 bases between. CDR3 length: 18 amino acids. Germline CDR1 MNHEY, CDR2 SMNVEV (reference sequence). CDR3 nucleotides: TGTGCCAGCAGTCCCCGCCGGACAGCTAACTCTGGGGCCAACGTCCTGACTTTC. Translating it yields CASSPRRTANSGANVLTF.

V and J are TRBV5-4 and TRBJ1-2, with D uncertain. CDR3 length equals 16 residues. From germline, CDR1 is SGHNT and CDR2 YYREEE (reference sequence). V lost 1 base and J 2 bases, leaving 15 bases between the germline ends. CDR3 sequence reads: CASSLIITSSNYGYTF. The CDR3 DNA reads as TGTGCCAGCAGCTTGATCATAACGAGTTCAAACTATGGCTACACCTTC.

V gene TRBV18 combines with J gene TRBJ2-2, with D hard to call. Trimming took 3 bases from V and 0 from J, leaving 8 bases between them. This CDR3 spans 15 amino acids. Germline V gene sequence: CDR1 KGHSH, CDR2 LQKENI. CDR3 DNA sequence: TGTGCCAGCTCACCCCGGGCCGCGAACACCGGGGAGCTGTTTTTT. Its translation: CASSPRAANTGELFF.

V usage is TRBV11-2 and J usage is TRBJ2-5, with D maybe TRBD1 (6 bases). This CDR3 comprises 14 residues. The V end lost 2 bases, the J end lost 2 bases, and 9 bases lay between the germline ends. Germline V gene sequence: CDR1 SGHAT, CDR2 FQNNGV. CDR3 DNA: TGTGCCAGCAGCTTACGGACAGATCAAGAGACCCAGTACTTC. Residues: CASSLRTDQETQYF.

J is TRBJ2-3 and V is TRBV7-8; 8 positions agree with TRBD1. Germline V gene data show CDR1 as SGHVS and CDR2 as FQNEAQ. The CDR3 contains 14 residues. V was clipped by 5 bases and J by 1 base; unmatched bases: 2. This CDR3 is CASSKDRGTDTQYF. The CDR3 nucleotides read TGTGCCAGCAGCAAGGACAGGGGCACAGATACGCAGTATTTT.

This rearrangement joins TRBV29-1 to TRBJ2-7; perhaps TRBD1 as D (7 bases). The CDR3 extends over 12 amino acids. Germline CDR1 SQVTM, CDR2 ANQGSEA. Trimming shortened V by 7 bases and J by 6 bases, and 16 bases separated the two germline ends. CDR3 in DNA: TGCAGCGCCGGCCCAGGGGGGAGCGAGCAGTACTTC. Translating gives CSAGPGGSEQYF.

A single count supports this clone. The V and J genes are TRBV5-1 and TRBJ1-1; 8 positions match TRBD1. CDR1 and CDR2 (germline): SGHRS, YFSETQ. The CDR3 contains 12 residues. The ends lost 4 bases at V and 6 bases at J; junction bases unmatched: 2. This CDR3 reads CASSDRGAEAFF. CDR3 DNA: TGCGCCAGCAGCGACAGGGGAGCTGAAGCTTTCTTT.

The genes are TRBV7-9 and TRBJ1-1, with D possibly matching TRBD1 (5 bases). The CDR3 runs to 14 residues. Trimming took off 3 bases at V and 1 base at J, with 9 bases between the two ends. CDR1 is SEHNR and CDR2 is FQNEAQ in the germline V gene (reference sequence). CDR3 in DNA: TGTGCCAGCAGCTTGCACGGGGCGAACACTGAAGCTTTCTTT. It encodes CASSLHGANTEAFF. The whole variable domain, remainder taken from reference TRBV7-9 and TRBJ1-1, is DTGVSQNPRHKITKRGQNVTFRCDPISEHNRLYWYRQTLGQGPEFLTYFQNEAQLEKSRLLSDRFSAERPKGSFSTLEIQRTEQGDSAMYLCASSLHGANTEAFFGQGTRLTVV.

The DNA for the CDR3 is TGTGCCAGCAGCTTAGTCGGCGGACTGAACACCGGGGAGCTGTTTTTT. Protein sequence: CASSLVGGLNTGELFF. The chain carries TRBV13 and TRBJ2-2; perhaps TRBD2 as D (5 bases). CDR1 is PRHDT and CDR2 is FYEKMQ in the germline V gene (reference sequence). The CDR3 contains 16 residues. Trimming cost V 1 base and J 1 base, with 10 bases left between them.

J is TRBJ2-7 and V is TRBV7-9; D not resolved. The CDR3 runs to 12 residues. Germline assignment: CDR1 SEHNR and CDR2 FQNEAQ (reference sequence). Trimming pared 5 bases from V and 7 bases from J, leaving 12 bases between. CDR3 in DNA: TGTGCCAGCAGCCCCAATTTGGGAGAGCAGTACTTC. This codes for CASSPNLGEQYF.

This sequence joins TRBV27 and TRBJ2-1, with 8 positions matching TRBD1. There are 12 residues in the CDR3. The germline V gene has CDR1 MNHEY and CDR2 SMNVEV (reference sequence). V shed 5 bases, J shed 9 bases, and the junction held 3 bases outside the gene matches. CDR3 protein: CASSRTGIEQFF. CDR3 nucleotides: TGTGCCAGCAGTCGGACAGGGATTGAGCAGTTCTTC.